The present TCR beta chain was sequenced within a study of post-analysis software for immune sequencing data. The authors incorporated unique molecular identifiers into the TCR beta cDNA libraries. MiXCR, applied by TCRdb to the PCR reads, yields one record per CDR3 protein. The sample yields fewer than 600,000 distinct CDR3 sequences, roughly 46% seen once. As for this clonotype: Its antigen is undetermined.

Study-level points and caveats: There were roughly 5 TRBV segments more frequent in patients than controls, and TRBV5-6, TRBV5-1 and TRBV20-1 were among them.

The CDR3 runs to 14 residues. The V gene end was trimmed by 3 bases and the J gene end by 5 bases; junction bases not matched to a gene: 8. Germline CDR1 GTSNPN, CDR2 SVGIG (reference sequence). Sequenced material: blood. The chain joins TRBV30 to TRBJ2-7; TRBD2 agrees at 9 bases. This receptor was obtained from a girl aged 10 to 17 with multiple sclerosis. The CDR3 DNA reads TGTGCCTGGAGCCGGGCGGGAGGGCCACACGAGCAGTACTTC. Translating it yields CAWSRAGGPHEQYF.